This record looks at one T cell receptor (beta chain) sequence and its context. Profiled with immunoSEQ multiplex PCR; TCRdb holds only in-frame clones, not every one. The sample consists of about 98,000 clones, roughly 83% of them appearing once. The sample originates from a study of graft-versus-host responses after intestinal transplantation. The CDR3 covers 15 residues. Between the trimmed V and J ends, which lost 4 bases and 3 bases, there was a span of 13 bases. Germline V CDR1 and CDR2: MNHEY, SVGAGI. J is TRBJ1-5 and V is TRBV6-5; a possible D gene is TRBD1 (5 bases). The input for sequencing was PBMCs, taken 255 days after intestinal transplant. This receptor was identified in a human patient who received an intestinal transplant, so some T cells may come from the graft donor. The CDR3 DNA reads TGTGCCAGCAGTTTTTATCCAGGGTCCAATCAGCCCCAGCATTTT. The encoded protein is CASSFYPGSNQPQHF.